One and the same sample provided the 22 T cell receptor beta chains below, sequenced in a study of T cells in Graves' hyperthyroidism and ophthalmopathy. Amplified TCR beta CDR3 regions derived from RNA transcripts. A first-round RT-PCR of the TCR CDR3 used the HTBI primer set. TCRdb reanalysed the multiplex PCR reads using MiXCR and keeps one entry per CDR3 protein. Among 550,000 to 800,000 distinct CDR3 sequences listed, roughly a sixth were seen once. Specimen: blood. The origin of the receptors is a man in his fifties or sixties with Graves' hyperthyroidism.

This clonotype was counted only a few times. At one end the junction does not follow the germline gene, possibly because of a read error. The chain joins TRBV9 to TRBJ2-7, with 9 nucleotides matching TRBD2. The germline gives CDR1 SGDLS, CDR2 YYNGEE. CDR3 size: 16 residues. CDR3 amino acids: CASSEGAAGGPYGQYF. In DNA form, the CDR3 reads TGTGCCAGCAGCGAGGGAGCGGCGGGAGGGCCATACGGGCAGTACTTC.

This clonotype was picked up many times. V and J are TRBV6-1 and TRBJ2-7; 9 positions agree with TRBD1. V trimming: 6 bases; J trimming: 0 bases; junction bases outside the gene matches: 9. This CDR3 is built from 16 residues. Germline V gene lookup returns CDR1 MNHNS and CDR2 SASEGT. The CDR3 DNA reads as TGTGCCAGCAGCAAAGGGGGGACAGGGCACTCCTACGAGCAGTACTTC. Its translation: CASSKGGTGHSYEQYF.

This clonotype showed up just a few times. This rearrangement joins TRBV10-3 to TRBJ2-1; D is uncertain. The CDR3 totals 14 residues. V lost 6 bases and J lost 0, with 9 bases in between. The germline V gene encodes CDR1 ENHRY and CDR2 SYGVKD. CDR3 in DNA: TGTGCCATCAGGGGCATCAGCTCCTACAATGAGCAGTTCTTC. It translates to CAIRGISSYNEQFF.

The V and J genes are TRBV12-5 and TRBJ1-1; 7 bases are a match to TRBD1. The CDR3 loop spans 15 amino acids. V lost 0 bases and J lost 5; bases outside the gene matches: 6. Germline V CDR1 and CDR2: LGHNT, FRNRAP. The CDR3 sequence: CASGLVLGTATEAFF. The DNA for the CDR3 is TGTGCTAGTGGTTTGGTACTCGGGACAGCTACTGAAGCTTTCTTT.

This clonotype came up many times. The chain couples TRBV5-1 to TRBJ2-1, with D tentatively TRBD2 (5 bases). V lost 7 bases, J lost 1 base, and 15 bases lay in between. Germline CDR1 reads SGHRS; CDR2 reads YFSETQ. CDR3 length equals 15 residues. CDR3 protein: CASDLGSGSYNEQFF. In DNA, the CDR3 is TGCGCCAGCGACTTAGGGAGCGGATCCTACAATGAGCAGTTCTTC.

This clonotype has at least ten counts. The chain uses TRBV2 and TRBJ2-7; D uncertain. V was pared by 8 bases and J by 1 base, with 6 bases between. Germline-derived CDR1 and CDR2 are SNHLY and FYNNEI. There are 11 residues in the CDR3. The CDR3 DNA reads TGTGCCAGCGGGCCGTCCTACGAGCAGTACTTC. Encoded protein: CASGPSYEQYF.

This chain links TRBV29-1 with TRBJ1-2, with unresolved D. V lost 7 bases and J 6 bases, leaving 9 bases between the germline ends. Per the germline V gene, CDR1 is SQVTM and CDR2 is ANQGSEA. The CDR3 totals 10 residues. The CDR3 DNA sequence: TGCAGCGGTGCACGAGATGGCTACACCTTC. This translates into CSGARDGYTF.

On this clonotype itself: The junction differs from germline at one of its ends, possibly a read error. The rearrangement uses TRBV5-1 and TRBJ2-1; 10 bases are a match to TRBD2. The CDR3 loop spans 18 amino acids. Per the germline V gene, CDR1 is SGHRS and CDR2 is YFSETQ. The CDR3 DNA is TGCGCCAGCAGGTTGGCGGCTAGCGGGAGCTCGAGTCACAATGAGCAGTTCTTC. Its protein product is CASRLAASGSSSHNEQFF.

This clonotype turned up a few times. As DNA, the CDR3 is TGTGCCAGCAGTGTAGACTCGGTAGGGTGGGAGACCCAGTACTTC. Translated: CASSVDSVGWETQYF. V and J are TRBV6-2 or TRBV6-3 and TRBJ2-5; no definite D call. This CDR3 spans 15 amino acids. V was shortened by 5 bases and J by 5 bases, with 18 bases between the two germline ends. Germline loops: CDR1 MNHEY, CDR2 SVGEGT.

This clonotype was counted only a few times. The rearrangement uses TRBV25-1 and TRBJ2-5, with D perhaps matching TRBD1 (5 bases). V shed 7 bases and J shed 4 bases, with 16 bases lying between them. Germline V gene data show CDR1 as MGHDK and CDR2 as SYGVNS. This CDR3 is 14 amino acids long. CDR3 amino acids: CASNDGDSSETQYF. For the CDR3, the DNA is TGTGCCAGCAACGACGGAGACAGTTCAGAGACCCAGTACTTC. Full variable domain (remainder filled in from reference TRBV25-1 and TRBJ2-5): EADIYQTPRYLVIGTGKKITLECSQTMGHDKMYWYQQDPGMELHLIHYSYGVNSTEKGDLSSESTVSRIRTEHFPLTLESARPSHTSQYLCASNDGDSSETQYFGPGTRLLVL.

This clonotype showed up many times. This chain links TRBV2 with TRBJ2-2; TRBD1 aligns across 8 bases. The V and J ends lost 6 bases and 1 base, in that order; junction bases with no gene match: 1. Looked up from germline, CDR1 is SNHLY and CDR2 is FYNNEI. This CDR3 contains 14 residues. The CDR3 sequence is CASRGQVNTGELFF. Here the CDR3 DNA reads TGTGCCAGCAGGGGACAGGTGAACACCGGGGAGCTGTTTTTT.

This clonotype appeared many times. This chain joins TRBV27 and TRBJ2-6; TRBD1 agrees at 11 bases. The CDR3 is made up of 21 amino acids. V shed 2 bases and J 1 base; nucleotides not matched to a gene: 13. Germline V gene sequence: CDR1 MNHEY, CDR2 SMNVEV (reference sequence). The CDR3 DNA is TGTGCCAGCAGTTTAGAGGGTTGGGGACAGGGGGTGAATTCTGGGGCCAACGTCCTGACTTTC. This sequence encodes CASSLEGWGQGVNSGANVLTF.

This chain joins TRBV11-2 and TRBJ2-3; TRBD2 is a possible D gene (5 bases). CDR3 length: 15 amino acids. Trimming shortened V by 1 base and J by 4 bases, and 12 bases separated the two germline ends. Germline V lookup: CDR1 SGHAT, CDR2 FQNNGV. The CDR3 loop is CASSLGESRADTQYF. The CDR3 DNA is TGTGCCAGCAGCTTAGGGGAGAGTCGGGCAGATACGCAGTATTTT.

The table lists this clonotype with a count of one. The chain joins TRBV30 to TRBJ1-2, with 12 positions matching TRBD1. CDR1 is GTSNPN and CDR2 is SVGIG in the germline V gene (reference sequence). V trimming: 0 bases; J trimming: 4 bases; junction bases outside the gene matches: 6. The CDR3 consists of 16 residues. The CDR3 spells CAWSVPGQGASYGYTF. Here the CDR3 DNA reads TGTGCCTGGAGTGTACCGGGACAGGGGGCTAGCTATGGCTACACCTTC.

This clonotype was seen repeatedly, ten times or more. At one end, the junction sequence differs from germline, possibly due to a read error. This chain connects TRBV24-1 to TRBJ2-7, with D unresolved. The V gene's germline CDR1 is KGHDR and CDR2 SFDVKD. The CDR3 consists of 15 residues. The chain's CDR3 is CATSDGVGPTYGQYF. The CDR3 DNA is TGTGCCACCAGTGATGGGGTAGGACCCACCTACGGGCAGTACTTC.

The J gene is TRBJ1-6, the V gene TRBV27, with D maybe TRBD1 (5 bases). Trimming took 1 base from V and 8 from J, leaving 12 bases between them. The germline CDR1 and CDR2 sequences are MNHEY and SMNVEV (reference sequence). The CDR3 spans 15 residues. The CDR3 DNA follows: TGTGCCAGCAGTTTATACGGGGGTTCTCATTCACCCCTCCACTTT. Encoded protein: CASSLYGGSHSPLHF.

Many counts were recorded for this clonotype. The chain joins TRBV5-1 to TRBJ2-1; 7 bases map to TRBD1. Per germline, CDR1 SGHRS and CDR2 YFSETQ. CDR3 length equals 14 residues. Losses at the gene ends were 4 bases for V and 5 bases for J; bases not matched to a gene: 6. The CDR3 sequence: CASSPGDSNNEQFF. The CDR3 coding sequence is TGCGCCAGCAGCCCCGGGGACAGTAACAATGAGCAGTTCTTC.

A few counts support this clonotype. The chain uses TRBV5-1 and TRBJ1-4; 7 positions match TRBD1. Germline trimming cut 3 bases from V and 7 bases from J; bases unmatched to any gene: 12. CDR1 is SGHRS and CDR2 is YFSETQ in the germline V gene. CDR3 length equals 16 residues. The CDR3 protein is CASSSEGGTVFEKLFF. The CDR3 DNA reads TGCGCCAGCAGCTCAGAAGGGGGGACAGTCTTTGAAAAACTGTTTTTT.

This clonotype was seen only a few times. A read error may explain this, as a much larger clone is one base away. The V and J genes are TRBV30 and TRBJ1-1; TRBD1 might be the D (5 bases). CDR3 length: 13 residues. CDR1 is GTSNPN and CDR2 is SVGIG in the germline V gene (reference sequence). The CDR3 region is CAWRNRLNTKAFF. The CDR3 DNA sequence: TGTGCCTGGAGGAACAGGTTGAACACTAAAGCTTTCTTT.

There are a few counts of this clonotype. As DNA, the CDR3 is TGCAGTGCTCCGAGAAGAGAGCGGTTGAACACCGGGGAGCTGTTTTTT. The encoded protein is CSAPRRERLNTGELFF. The rearrangement uses TRBV20-1 and TRBJ2-2, with a weak D call TRBD2 (5 bases). This CDR3 contains 16 residues. The V gene lost 5 bases and the J gene lost 1 base, with 17 bases spanning the gap. CDR1 is DFQATT and CDR2 is SNEGSKA in the germline V gene (reference sequence).

The V call is TRBV30, the J call TRBJ2-3; 13 bases align to TRBD2. V lost 1 base and J lost 2; bases outside the gene matches: 3. The CDR3 runs 16 residues. Germline lookup yields CDR1 GTSNPN and CDR2 SVGIG (reference sequence). The CDR3 DNA reads as TGTGCCTGGAGTGCGGGACTAGCGGGACCCACAGATACGCAGTATTTT. Translation gives CAWSAGLAGPTDTQYF.

This clonotype was seen at least ten times. The genes are TRBV7-3 and TRBJ2-7; D is possibly TRBD1 (6 bases). Germline lookup yields CDR1 SGHTA and CDR2 FQGTGA. This CDR3 has 14 amino acids. Trimming pared 5 bases from V and 3 bases from J, leaving 14 bases between. The CDR3 bases are TGTGCCAGCAGCGAGACAGGTGCGGGCTACGAGCAGTACTTC. Translating gives CASSETGAGYEQYF.